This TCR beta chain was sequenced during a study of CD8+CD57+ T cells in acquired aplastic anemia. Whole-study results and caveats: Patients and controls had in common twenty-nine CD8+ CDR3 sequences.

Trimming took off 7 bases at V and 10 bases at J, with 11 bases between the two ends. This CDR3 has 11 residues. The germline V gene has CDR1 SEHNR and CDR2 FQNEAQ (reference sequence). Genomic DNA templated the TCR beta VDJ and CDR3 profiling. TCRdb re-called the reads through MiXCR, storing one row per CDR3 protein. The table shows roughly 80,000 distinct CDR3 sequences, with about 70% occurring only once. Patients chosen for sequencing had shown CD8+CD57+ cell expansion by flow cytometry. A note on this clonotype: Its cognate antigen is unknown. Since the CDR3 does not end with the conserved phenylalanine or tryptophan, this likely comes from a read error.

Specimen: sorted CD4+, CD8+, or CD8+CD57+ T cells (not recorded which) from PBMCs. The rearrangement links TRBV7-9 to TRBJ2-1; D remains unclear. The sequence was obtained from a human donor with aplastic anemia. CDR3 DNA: TGTGCCAGCAACTCAGCAGCCGAGCAGTTCTCC. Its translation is CASNSAAEQFS.